One sample yielded the 13 T cell receptor beta chains listed below, sequenced in a study of T cell changes during pregnancy in multiple sclerosis (dated by TCRdb to the late 2010s). The library was generated by the immunoSEQ multiplex PCR assay. This immuneACCESS table, as held by TCRdb, lists in-frame sequences with V and J called but not all clones. Of the missing ones, under half trace to an unresolved V gene in checked studies; the others have no known cause. A total of about 97,000 clones appear in this sample, 91% of them only once. The ten largest clones capture 3.1% of the sample. This specimen consisted of peripheral blood, obtained in the second trimester of pregnancy. All receptors come from a female donor with multiple sclerosis, enrolled in a pregnancy study.

This CDR3 is CASSPFLASHEQYF. The CDR3 nucleotides are TGCGCCAGCAGCCCGTTCCTAGCATCCCACGAGCAGTACTTC. The chain uses TRBV4-1 and TRBJ2-7; the D gene is possibly TRBD2 (5 bases). Per the germline V gene, CDR1 is MGHRA and CDR2 is YSYEKL. Trimming took 4 bases from V and 5 from J, leaving 15 bases between them. This CDR3 comprises 14 residues.

The chain couples TRBV7-9 to TRBJ1-1; possible D gene TRBD1, 6 bases. The CDR3 is 15 residues long. Germline V gene sequence: CDR1 SEHNR, CDR2 FQNEAQ (reference sequence). The V end lost 2 bases, the J end lost 3 bases, and 13 bases lay between the germline ends. In DNA form, the CDR3 reads TGTGCCAGCAGCTTAATCGGAAGACAGGACACTGAAGCTTTCTTT. Protein sequence: CASSLIGRQDTEAFF.

J is TRBJ2-1 and V is TRBV7-9; a possible D gene is TRBD2 (6 bases). This CDR3 region has 16 residues. Trimming left V 5 bases short and J 0 bases short, with 14 bases between. CDR1 is SEHNR and CDR2 is FQNEAQ in the germline V gene (reference sequence). CDR3 coding DNA: TGTGCCAGCAGCCCCCCCGGGACTCTCTCCTACAATGAGCAGTTCTTC. Its translation: CASSPPGTLSYNEQFF.

The chain carries TRBV19 and TRBJ1-1; TRBD1 might be the D (6 bases). This CDR3 spans 15 amino acids. Looked up from germline, CDR1 is LNHDA and CDR2 is SQIVND (reference sequence). Deletions cut 1 base from V and 1 base from J, with 10 bases between. This CDR3 reads CASSIGQVQNTEAFF. The CDR3, as DNA: TGTGCCAGTAGTATAGGACAGGTGCAGAACACTGAAGCTTTCTTT. The whole variable domain, filled in from reference TRBV19 and TRBJ1-1, reads DGGITQSPKYLFRKEGQNVTLSCEQNLNHDAMYWYRQDPGQGLRLIYYSQIVNDFQKGDIAEGYSVSREKKESFPLTVTSAQKNPTAFYLCASSIGQVQNTEAFFGQGTRLTVV.

This clone was recorded once. CDR3: CASSKDRVNEQYF. The CDR3 nucleotides read TGCGCCAGCAGCAAGGACAGGGTCAACGAGCAGTACTTC. The rearrangement joins TRBV5-1 to TRBJ2-7; 8 bases line up with TRBD1. The germline V gene encodes CDR1 SGHRS and CDR2 YFSETQ. The CDR3 is 13 residues long. V was clipped by 4 bases and J by 5 bases; unmatched bases: 5.

CDR3: CASRRGGRSSGNTIYF. The CDR3 DNA follows: TGTGCCAGCAGGAGGGGGGGTCGGAGCTCTGGAAACACCATATATTTT. The chain employs TRBV27 and TRBJ1-3; TRBD1 might be the D (6 bases). The germline V and J ends were trimmed by 6 bases and 0 bases, with 15 bases remaining between them. CDR3 length: 16 amino acids. The germline V gene has CDR1 MNHEY and CDR2 SMNVEV (reference sequence).

The J gene is TRBJ2-1, the V gene TRBV2; 8 nucleotides agree with TRBD2. With V trimmed by 6 bases and J by 2 bases, 6 bases remained unmatched. The CDR3 is 15 amino acids. Germline assignment: CDR1 SNHLY and CDR2 FYNNEI. CDR3 DNA: TGTGCCAGCAGCGAGCGGGAGAACCCCTACAATGAGCAGTTCTTC. Protein sequence: CASSERENPYNEQFF.

V and J are TRBV2 and TRBJ2-7; D is undetermined. This CDR3 is 12 amino acids long. V shed 6 bases and J shed 3 bases, with 9 bases lying between them. Germline values: CDR1 SNHLY, CDR2 FYNNEI. CDR3 nucleotides: TGTGCCAGCAGCCCACGGGTCTACGAGCAGTACTTC. It is translated as CASSPRVYEQYF.

The CDR3 reads CASSEGDRTRQPQHF. The CDR3 DNA reads as TGTGCCAGCAGTGAAGGTGACAGGACAAGGCAGCCCCAGCATTTT. The chain recombines TRBV6-1 with TRBJ1-5, with a tentative D call TRBD1 (6 bases). This CDR3 has 15 residues. V lost 1 base and J 7 bases, leaving 14 bases between the germline ends. Germline assignment: CDR1 MNHNS and CDR2 SASEGT.

With regard to this clone: The junction shows a germline mismatch at one end, possibly a read error. This chain uses TRBV19 with TRBJ2-1, with 7 bases lining up with TRBD2. The CDR3 length is 15 residues. From germline, CDR1 is LNHDA and CDR2 SQIVND (reference sequence). CDR3 bases: TGTGCCAGCAGTATCGTATGGGGGGGATTCAATGAGCAGTTCTTC. It is translated as CASSIVWGGFNEQFF. Full variable domain (outside the CDR3, taken from reference TRBV19 and TRBJ2-1): DGGITQSPKYLFRKEGQNVTLSCEQNLNHDAMYWYRQDPGQGLRLIYYSQIVNDFQKGDIAEGYSVSREKKESFPLTVTSAQKNPTAFYLCASSIVWGGFNEQFFGPGTRLTVL.

The genes are TRBV19 and TRBJ2-5; 7 positions agree with TRBD1. The CDR3 runs 15 residues. V gave up 8 bases and J gave up 1 base; unmatched junction bases: 10. CDR1 and CDR2 from the germline V gene are LNHDA and SQIVND (reference sequence). CDR3 DNA: TGTGCCAGTTGCGGACAGGCCGGGCCCCAAGAGACCCAGTACTTC. Its protein product is CASCGQAGPQETQYF.

The chain uses TRBV6-5 and TRBJ2-1; the D gene is possibly TRBD2 (6 bases). This CDR3 has 15 amino acids. In germline, CDR1 is MNHEY, CDR2 SVGAGI. V was pared by 7 bases and J by 1 base, with 14 bases between. The CDR3 coding sequence is TGTGCCAGCACCCCGGGGGTTCTATCCTACAATGAGCAGTTCTTC. It codes for CASTPGVLSYNEQFF.

The chain joins TRBV5-3 to TRBJ1-5, with D maybe TRBD1 (6 bases). TRBV5-3 is filed as an ORF, its function uncertain. The CDR3 contains 19 residues. V gave up 1 base and J gave up 0 bases, with 20 bases separating them. CDR3 in amino acids: CARSLTPRGCWYSNQPQHF. CDR3 nucleotide sequence: TGTGCCAGAAGCTTGACCCCCAGGGGTTGTTGGTATAGCAATCAGCCCCAGCATTTT.